This is a list of T cell receptor beta chains from one sample in a study of T-cell memory formation after mild COVID-19. MiXCR, applied by TCRdb to the 5' RACE reads, yields one record per CDR3 protein. The data hold a few hundred thousand distinct CDR3 sequences, with around 26% observed a single time. The specimen sequenced was PBMCs or a T cell subset sorted from them (not recorded which). The receptor source for this set is an adult woman who had mild COVID-19 (a few samples of this study predate the infection). Cell type and time point are not known. Both conserved end residues are part of each CDR3. Rows give clone size only sometimes, using once, few, many, or a class for an expanded clone.

TRBJ2-1,few,TRBV3-1,18,CASSPGTSGRAPYNEQFF
TRBJ1-1,.,TRBV7-9,17,CASSPGSGTGAGTEAFF
TRBJ2-5,few,TRBV7-9,15,CASSLLDPGDQTQYF
TRBJ2-7,.,TRBV3-1,12,CASSQGGDEQYF
TRBJ1-2,.,TRBV29-1,10,CSVPDDGYTF
TRBJ1-1,.,TRBV30,12,CAWEGGTTEAFF
TRBJ2-3,.,TRBV4-3,14,CASSPRGDTDTQYF
TRBJ2-5,few,TRBV7-2,12,CASSKYQETQYF
TRBJ2-3,.,TRBV4-3,14,CASSQSWVTDTQYF
TRBJ2-3,.,TRBV7-9,17,CASSFLGDTVGTDTQYF
TRBJ2-1,many,TRBV5-1,19,CASSRPGQASGSGYNEQFF
TRBJ1-2,few,TRBV7-9,12,CASSLSNYGYTF
TRBJ2-7,.,TRBV15,17,CATSRDRGVKGAGEQYF
TRBJ2-5,few,TRBV4-1,14,CASSPRFGQETQYF
TRBJ2-7,.,TRBV10-3,14,CAISRQGALDEQYF
TRBJ2-6,.,TRBV18,17,CASSPPGLNSGANVLTF
TRBJ2-3,few,TRBV7-3,15,CASSLLAGRTDTQYF
TRBJ2-7,.,TRBV15,13,CATKGQGAHEQYF
TRBJ2-1,.,TRBV2,20,CASSARLAVNQLSSYNEQFF
TRBJ2-1,few,TRBV6-1,16,CASSVPPGTGGNEQFF
TRBJ2-3,.,TRBV3-1,15,CASSYGGPAADTQYF
TRBJ1-1,few,TRBV6-5,13,CASSYDRGAEAFF
TRBJ2-5,.,TRBV29-1,10,CSVAEETQYF
TRBJ2-1,.,TRBV5-1,15,CASTGTSGGTNEQFF
TRBJ2-3,few,TRBV4-1,15,CASSLLGPSTDTQYF
TRBJ2-1,few,TRBV2,16,CASGKGLAGKGNEQFF
TRBJ1-2,.,TRBV5-1,13,CASSLEQGGGYTF
TRBJ2-3,.,TRBV2,16,CASNKLASGGTDTQYF
TRBJ2-1,few,TRBV6-5,15,CASSYGAGGVNEQFF
TRBJ2-6,.,TRBV6-5,17,CASSSGFVWSGANVLTF
TRBJ2-1,few,TRBV12-3/TRBV12-4,15,CASSETSGRKNEQFF
TRBJ2-2,.,TRBV24-1,15,CATSDWTGVTGELFF
TRBJ1-5,many,TRBV6-1,18,CASRPGTGPIGSNQPQHF
TRBJ2-3,few,TRBV9,16,CASSVGGHPSTDTQYF
TRBJ1-6,.,TRBV25-1,14,CASSETGSGSPLHF
TRBJ2-7,.,TRBV20-1,13,CSAAVGTPYEQYF
TRBJ2-2,.,TRBV11-2,17,CASSLRGVEGNTGELFF
TRBJ2-3,few,TRBV20-1,14,CSASPLANQDTQYF
TRBJ1-1,.,TRBV6-1,13,CASSASGNTEAFF
TRBJ1-4,.,TRBV18,15,CASSPPGGEDEKLFF
TRBJ2-7,few,TRBV15,15,CATSRDSADFYEQYF
TRBJ2-1,.,TRBV20-1,14,CSAVGLAEFNEQFF
TRBJ2-7,few,TRBV4-2,14,CASSQEMLLGEQYF
TRBJ2-5,.,TRBV7-2,17,CASSLRFGLAVQETQYF
TRBJ1-4,.,TRBV12-3/TRBV12-4,16,CASTLSRGTSTEKLFF